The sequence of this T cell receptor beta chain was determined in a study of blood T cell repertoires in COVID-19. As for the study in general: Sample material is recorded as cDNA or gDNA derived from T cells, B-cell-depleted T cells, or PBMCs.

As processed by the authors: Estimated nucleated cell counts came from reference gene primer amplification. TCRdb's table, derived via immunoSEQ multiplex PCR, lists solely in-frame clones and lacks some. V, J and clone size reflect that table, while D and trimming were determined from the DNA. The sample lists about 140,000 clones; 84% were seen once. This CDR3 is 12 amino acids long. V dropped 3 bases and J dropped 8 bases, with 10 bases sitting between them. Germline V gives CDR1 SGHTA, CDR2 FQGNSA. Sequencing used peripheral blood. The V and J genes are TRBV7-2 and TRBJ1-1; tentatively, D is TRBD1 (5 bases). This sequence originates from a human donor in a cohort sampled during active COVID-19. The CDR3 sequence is CASSFYRREAFF. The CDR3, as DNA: TGTGCCAGCAGCTTCTACAGGAGAGAAGCTTTCTTT.